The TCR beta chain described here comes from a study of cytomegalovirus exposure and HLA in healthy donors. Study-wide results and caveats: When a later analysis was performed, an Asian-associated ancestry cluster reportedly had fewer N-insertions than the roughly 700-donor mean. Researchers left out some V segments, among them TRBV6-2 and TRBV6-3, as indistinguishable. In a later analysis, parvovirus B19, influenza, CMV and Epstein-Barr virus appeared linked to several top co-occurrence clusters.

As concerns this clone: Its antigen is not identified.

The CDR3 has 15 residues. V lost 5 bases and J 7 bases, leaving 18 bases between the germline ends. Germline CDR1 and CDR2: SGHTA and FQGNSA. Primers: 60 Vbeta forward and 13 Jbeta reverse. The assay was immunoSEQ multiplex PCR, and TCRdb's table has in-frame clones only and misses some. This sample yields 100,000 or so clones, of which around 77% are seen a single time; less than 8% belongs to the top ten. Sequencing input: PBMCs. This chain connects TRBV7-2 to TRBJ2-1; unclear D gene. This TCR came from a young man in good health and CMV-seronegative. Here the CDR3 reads CASSPRLGLGNEQFF. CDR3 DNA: TGTGCCAGCAGCCCCCGATTGGGTCTAGGAAATGAGCAGTTCTTC.